The 3 T cell receptor beta chains below come from one sample, sequenced in a study of blood T cell repertoires in COVID-19. Profiled with immunoSEQ multiplex PCR; TCRdb holds only in-frame clones, not every one. The sample records 250,000 to 350,000 clones, approximately 88% being singletons. Source material: peripheral blood. The receptors were gathered from a man aged 18 to 29 who had recovered from COVID-19.

V usage is TRBV6-5 and J usage is TRBJ2-2; 8 nucleotides align to TRBD1. Germline V gene lookup returns CDR1 MNHEY and CDR2 SVGAGI. V was clipped by 5 bases and J by 3 bases; unmatched bases: 5. This CDR3 comprises 15 residues. This chain's CDR3 is CASSLRQGHTGELFF. In DNA form, the CDR3 reads TGTGCCAGCAGTCTACGACAGGGGCACACCGGGGAGCTGTTTTTT.

The chain carries TRBV6-6 and TRBJ1-6; D unclear. The length of the CDR3 is 16 residues. The V end lost 2 bases, the J end lost 15 bases, and 23 bases lay between the germline ends. The germline V gene has CDR1 MNHNY and CDR2 SVGAGI (reference sequence). This chain's CDR3 is CASSYRQATLGRILHF. CDR3 in DNA: TGTGCCAGCAGTTACCGTCAGGCGACGCTCGGCCGTATCCTCCACTTT.

V is TRBV13 and J is TRBJ2-7; 10 bases are a match to TRBD1. Per the germline V gene, CDR1 is PRHDT and CDR2 is FYEKMQ (reference sequence). The CDR3 is 13 amino acids. The trim removed 3 bases at V and 5 bases at J, leaving 1 base unmatched. Written as DNA, the CDR3 is TGTGCCAGCAGCTTGGGACAGGGGAACGAGCAGTACTTC. Its translation is CASSLGQGNEQYF.